This T cell receptor beta chain was retrieved from a study of graft-versus-host responses after intestinal transplantation. Study-level information: Among the recipients, transplants were multivisceral, liver-intestinal, or isolated intestinal. The study gave all recipients anti-thymocyte globulin induction, then tacrolimus and steroids for roughly 3 years.

Here immunoSEQ multiplex PCR was the method, and the copy in TCRdb shows in-frame clones only, minus some. The table has over 45,000 clones, approximately 90% seen once. The CDR3 runs 16 residues. Germline V gives CDR1 SGHRS, CDR2 YFSETQ. The ends lost 0 bases at V and 6 bases at J; junction bases unmatched: 8. This clonotype was obtained from a human patient who received an intestinal transplant, so some T cells may come from the graft donor. This chain connects TRBV5-1 to TRBJ2-1; 8 bases fit TRBD1. This sample comprised PBMCs, obtained 26 days after transplant. The CDR3 sequence: CASSLGETGDLNEQFF. In DNA form, the CDR3 reads TGCGCCAGCAGCTTGGGTGAGACAGGGGACCTCAATGAGCAGTTCTTC.